The 8 T cell receptor beta chains below were found in one sample sequenced in a study of shared clonotypes between healthy human individuals. Using immunoSEQ multiplex PCR, the repertoire was profiled, and TCRdb retains in-frame clones only, with some absent. Among 400,000 to 550,000 clones listed, roughly 85% were seen once. Material: PBMCs. The receptors here all came from a middle-aged woman in good health. Some clones in this sample may be carry-over from other donors' samples.

The rearrangement uses TRBV2 and TRBJ2-2; D is possibly TRBD1 (6 bases). There are 13 residues in the CDR3. The V and J ends lost 7 bases and 8 bases respectively, with 14 bases between them. Germline V gene lookup returns CDR1 SNHLY and CDR2 FYNNEI. The chain's CDR3 is CASTTGERGELFF. The DNA for the CDR3 is TGTGCCAGCACGACAGGCGAGAGGGGGGAGCTGTTTTTT.

This sequence joins TRBV7-2 and TRBJ2-5, with 13 nucleotides matching TRBD2. This CDR3 is 19 amino acids long. The germline gives CDR1 SGHTA, CDR2 FQGNSA. V gave up 5 bases and J gave up 2 bases; unmatched junction bases: 14. CDR3 bases: TGTGCCAGCAGCCCTCACCCCCTCGGACTAGCGGGGGCACAAGAGACCCAGTACTTC. Translation: CASSPHPLGLAGAQETQYF.

The chain employs TRBV29-1 and TRBJ1-2, with D tentatively TRBD1 (6 bases). The CDR3 runs to 13 residues. Trimming took off 0 bases at V and 5 bases at J, with 10 bases between the two ends. CDR1 and CDR2 from the germline V gene are SQVTM and ANQGSEA. The CDR3 loop is CSVEEYREYGYTF. CDR3 DNA sequence: TGCAGCGTTGAAGAATACAGGGAGTATGGCTACACCTTC.

The chain joins TRBV10-1 to TRBJ2-3, with 7 bases identical to TRBD2. The CDR3 has 15 residues. The V segment lost 5 bases and the J segment 1 base; nucleotides outside the gene matches: 6. Germline CDR1 is WNHNN and CDR2 is SYGVQD (reference sequence). CDR3 coding DNA: TGCGCCAGCAGTCCCGGACTAGGCCGCACAGATACGCAGTATTTT. This sequence encodes CASSPGLGRTDTQYF.

The chain links TRBV5-4 to TRBJ2-1; 9 nucleotides line up with TRBD1. V shed 4 bases and J 4 bases; nucleotides not matched to a gene: 6. The CDR3 runs 15 residues. The germline V gene has CDR1 SGHNT and CDR2 YYREEE (reference sequence). The CDR3 nucleotides are TGTGCCAGCAGCCCGGACAGGGGAACGTACAATGAGCAGTTCTTC. It yields the protein CASSPDRGTYNEQFF.

The chain is built from TRBV9 and TRBJ2-7, with D unresolved. Deletions cut 4 bases from V and 7 bases from J, with 21 bases between. The germline V gene encodes CDR1 SGDLS and CDR2 YYNGEE. This CDR3 spans 15 amino acids. CDR3 in DNA: TGTGCCAGCAGCCCCCAACCCGCGGCTCACGGGGAGCAGTACTTC. Its protein is CASSPQPAAHGEQYF.

V and J are TRBV19 and TRBJ1-1, with D maybe TRBD1 (6 bases). V was shortened by 2 bases and J by 1 base, with 11 bases between the two germline ends. The germline V gene has CDR1 LNHDA and CDR2 SQIVND (reference sequence). The CDR3 sequence is 15 residues long. The CDR3 nucleotides are TGTGCCAGTAGTATACACACAGGGCGGAACACTGAAGCTTTCTTT. Protein product: CASSIHTGRNTEAFF.

The chain recombines TRBV5-8 with TRBJ1-1; 7 nucleotides align to TRBD1. Germline CDR1 SGHTS, CDR2 YDEGEE. The V segment lost 3 bases and the J segment 1 base; nucleotides outside the gene matches: 12. The CDR3 runs to 17 residues. CDR3 amino acids: CASSSTGVRLANTEAFF. CDR3 bases: TGTGCCAGCAGCTCAACAGGGGTTAGATTGGCGAACACTGAAGCTTTCTTT.